The TCR beta chain under discussion was sequenced for a study of Graves' ophthalmopathy and Graves' hyperthyroidism. From RNA, the CDR3 regions of TCR beta chains were amplified and sequenced. The first-round RT-PCR employed HTBI primers together with the Qiagen OneStep RT-PCR kit. A multiplex PCR was then performed as the second round. TCRdb analysed the multiplex PCR reads with MiXCR anew, one entry per CDR3 protein. This table holds about 660,000 distinct CDR3 sequences, under 50% found once. The receptor was derived from an adult man with Graves' ophthalmopathy. The sample was peripheral blood.

DNA of the CDR3: TGTGCCAGCAGCGTTGAAGAGGCACAGGGGTACGAGCAGTACTTC. This translates into CASSVEEAQGYEQYF. The chain combines TRBV11-1 with TRBJ2-7, with TRBD1 identical over 7 bases. Germline trimming cut 5 bases from V and 4 bases from J; bases unmatched to any gene: 11. Germline CDR1 and CDR2: SGHAT and FQDESV (reference sequence). The CDR3 loop spans 15 amino acids.